A single sample gave rise to the 28 T cell receptor beta chains below, sequenced in a study of OX40 agonist ivuxolimab in advanced cancers. Some clones are missing from TCRdb's copy, which holds only in-frame ones; the method was immunoSEQ multiplex PCR. The sample lists fewer than 85,000 clones, about 92% seen once, with 0.3% to 0.4% in the top ten. This material consisted of CD4+ or CD8+ T cells sorted from blood, taken in a trial of the OX40 agonist ivuxolimab. The receptors shown here come from an adult with an advanced solid tumor such as melanoma, head and neck, liver or kidney cancer.

The genes are TRBV28 and TRBJ1-3; TRBD1 might be the D (5 bases). V was cut by 5 bases and J by 0 bases, with 11 bases left in between. The V gene's germline CDR1 is MDHEN and CDR2 SYDVKM. This CDR3 is built from 15 residues. DNA of the CDR3: TGTGCCAGCAGTACGGGGCCTTTCTCTGGAAACACCATATATTTT. This translates into CASSTGPFSGNTIYF. Combining the CDR3 with reference TRBV28 and TRBJ1-3 gives the whole variable domain DVKVTQSSRYLVKRTGEKVFLECVQDMDHENMFWYRQDPGLGLRLIYFSYDVKMKEKGDIPEGYSVSREKKERFSLILESASTNQTSMYLCASSTGPFSGNTIYFGEGSWLTVV.

The gene calls are TRBV18 and TRBJ1-6, with 7 bases fitting TRBD1. The V gene's germline CDR1 is KGHSH and CDR2 LQKENI. This CDR3 has 17 amino acids. The junction had 7 bases not matched to a gene; V was cut back by 3 bases and J by 2 bases. The CDR3 bases are TGTGCCAGCTCACCTTGGGACAGAAAAACCTATAATTCACCCCTCCACTTT. Translating it yields CASSPWDRKTYNSPLHF.

The chain has TRBV6-5 and TRBJ1-2; 7 bases map to TRBD1. The junction had 8 bases not matched to a gene; V was cut back by 7 bases and J by 3 bases. Germline V gives CDR1 MNHEY, CDR2 SVGAGI. This CDR3 contains 14 residues. This chain's CDR3 is CASTRQGPDYGYTF. The CDR3 DNA reads as TGTGCCAGCACCAGACAGGGTCCTGACTATGGCTACACCTTC.

The CDR3 protein is CASSQDSPRETQYF. The CDR3 nucleotides are TGTGCCAGCTCACAGGACAGTCCTCGAGAGACCCAGTACTTC. The chain joins TRBV18 to TRBJ2-5; possibly TRBD1 for D (6 bases). The CDR3 contains 14 residues. V lost 4 bases and J 4 bases, leaving 13 bases between the germline ends. CDR1 and CDR2 from the germline V gene are KGHSH and LQKENI. Full variable domain (rest looked up from reference TRBV18 and TRBJ2-5): NAGVMQNPRHLVRRRGQEARLRCSPMKGHSHVYWYRQLPEEGLKFMVYLQKENIIDESGMPKERFSAEFPKEGPSILRIQQVVRGDSAAYFCASSQDSPRETQYFGPGTRLLVL.

This clone was found once. The V gene is TRBV10-2, the J gene TRBJ2-5; D is possibly TRBD1 (6 bases). The CDR3 length is 14 residues. Germline V CDR1 and CDR2: WSHSY, SAAADI. V was cut by 0 bases and J by 4 bases, with 9 bases left in between. In DNA form, the CDR3 reads TGCGCCAGCAGTGAGTCAGGGGGTTCAGAGACCCAGTACTTC. Translating it yields CASSESGGSETQYF.

This clone was counted only a few times. V is TRBV5-1 and J is TRBJ2-1; TRBD2 agrees at 9 bases. The CDR3 extends over 15 amino acids. Germline-derived CDR1 and CDR2 are SGHRS and YFSETQ. J gave up 5 bases and V 0 bases, and 3 bases lay outside the gene matches. CDR3 bases: TGCGCCAGCAGCTTGGCGACTAGCGGAAACAATGAGCAGTTCTTC. Translating it yields CASSLATSGNNEQFF.

The chain is built from TRBV20-1 and TRBJ2-7; no reliable D call. Trimming removed 6 bases from V and 6 bases from J, with 12 bases in between. CDR3 size: 11 residues. Germline V CDR1 and CDR2: DFQATT, SNEGSKA (reference sequence). The CDR3 is CSASGPSEQYF. In DNA, the CDR3 is TGCAGTGCGTCGGGCCCGTCCGAGCAGTACTTC.

V usage is TRBV10-1 and J usage is TRBJ1-2; no clear D. The V and J ends lost 3 bases and 5 bases respectively, with 7 bases between them. CDR1 is WNHNN, CDR2 SYGVQD, per germline (reference sequence). The CDR3 extends over 12 amino acids. The CDR3 reads CASSDGGYGYTF. The CDR3 DNA reads as TGCGCCAGCAGTGACGGTGGATATGGCTACACCTTC.

The chain recombines TRBV15 with TRBJ2-1, with D hard to call. V was shortened by 5 bases and J by 4 bases, with 3 bases between the two germline ends. Germline V gene sequence: CDR1 LNHNV, CDR2 YYDKDF (reference sequence). The length of the CDR3 is 11 residues. The DNA for the CDR3 is TGTGCCACCAGCGGGTACAATGAGCAGTTCTTC. This codes for CATSGYNEQFF.

The gene calls are TRBV7-2 and TRBJ2-1; 10 nucleotides agree with TRBD1. Unmatched junction bases numbered 3, after V lost 4 bases and J lost 3 bases. Germline loops: CDR1 SGHTA, CDR2 FQGNSA. This CDR3 has 15 amino acids. CDR3 DNA: TGTGCCAGCAGCTCGGACAGGGGGGGCTACAATGAGCAGTTCTTC. Protein: CASSSDRGGYNEQFF.

This chain uses TRBV6-5 with TRBJ1-5, with TRBD1 as a possible D gene (6 bases). Germline-derived CDR1 and CDR2 are MNHEY and SVGAGI. Between the trimmed V and J ends, which lost 0 bases and 7 bases, there was a span of 13 bases. This CDR3 contains 15 residues. The CDR3 DNA reads as TGTGCCAGCAGTTACTCGTTCCAGGGGAAACAGCCCCAGCATTTT. It specifies CASSYSFQGKQPQHF.

V gene TRBV7-6 combines with J gene TRBJ2-5; a weak D match, TRBD2 (5 bases). In germline, CDR1 is SGHVS, CDR2 FNYEAQ. Trimming shortened V by 2 bases and J by 4 bases, and 14 bases separated the two germline ends. The CDR3 runs to 15 residues. As DNA, the CDR3 is TGTGCCAGCAGCTTAACCGGACTCCCTCCAGAGACCCAGTACTTC. This codes for CASSLTGLPPETQYF.

This chain links TRBV2 with TRBJ2-7; no definite D call. CDR1 is SNHLY and CDR2 is FYNNEI in the germline V gene. Trimming cost V 5 bases and J 3 bases, with 5 bases left between them. This CDR3 spans 11 amino acids. This CDR3 reads CASSSHYEQYF. CDR3 in DNA: TGTGCCAGCAGTTCGCACTACGAGCAGTACTTC.

The chain carries TRBV19 and TRBJ2-6, with D tentatively TRBD1 (5 bases). Per the germline V gene, CDR1 is LNHDA and CDR2 is SQIVND (reference sequence). This CDR3 comprises 14 residues. The V gene lost 5 bases and the J gene lost 1 base, with 6 bases spanning the gap. CDR3 amino acids: CASSPGSGANVLTF. CDR3 nucleotides: TGTGCCAGTAGTCCAGGGTCTGGGGCCAACGTCCTGACTTTC.

The rearrangement uses TRBV5-6 and TRBJ1-2; TRBD1 matches 7 bases. The CDR3 spans 17 residues. Germline values: CDR1 SGHDT, CDR2 YYEEEE. V gave up 4 bases and J gave up 3 bases; unmatched junction bases: 15. The CDR3 protein is CASSNRADRAQYYGYTF. CDR3 in DNA: TGTGCCAGCAGCAACAGGGCCGACAGGGCGCAGTACTATGGCTACACCTTC.

V is TRBV19 and J is TRBJ2-7, with TRBD1 matching over 7 bases. Germline assignment: CDR1 LNHDA and CDR2 SQIVND (reference sequence). Trimming removed 6 bases from V and 0 bases from J; junction bases left unmatched: 8. This CDR3 has 15 amino acids. CDR3 protein: CASSQGVEASYEQYF. The CDR3 DNA sequence: TGTGCCAGTAGCCAGGGGGTGGAGGCCTCCTACGAGCAGTACTTC.

This chain connects TRBV19 to TRBJ2-3; no clear D gene. The CDR3 has 14 amino acids. V dropped 3 bases and J dropped 5 bases, with 12 bases sitting between them. The V gene's germline CDR1 is LNHDA and CDR2 SQIVND (reference sequence). The CDR3 loop is CASSISLSGDTQYF. For the CDR3, the DNA is TGTGCCAGTAGTATTTCCCTGAGTGGAGATACGCAGTATTTT.

The CDR3: CASSLRYPRRDEQFF. For the CDR3, the DNA is TGTGCCAGCAGTTTGAGGTACCCCCGGCGCGATGAGCAGTTCTTC. This chain links TRBV27 with TRBJ2-1, with D unclear. Trimming took 3 bases from V and 8 from J, leaving 17 bases between them. CDR1 is MNHEY and CDR2 is SMNVEV in the germline V gene (reference sequence). CDR3 length: 15 amino acids.

The chain is built from TRBV5-1 and TRBJ2-3; 8 nucleotides agree with TRBD2. V was clipped by 4 bases and J by 3 bases; unmatched bases: 4. The CDR3 extends over 14 amino acids. CDR1 and CDR2 from the germline V gene are SGHRS and YFSETQ. CDR3 coding DNA: TGCGCCAGCAGCAACGGGGGGGCGACAGATACGCAGTATTTT. Its translation is CASSNGGATDTQYF. Supplemented by reference TRBV5-1 and TRBJ2-3, the full variable domain reads KAGVTQTPRYLIKTRGQQVTLSCSPISGHRSVSWYQQTPGQGLQFLFEYFSETQRNKGNFPGRFSGRQFSNSRSEMNVSTLELGDSALYLCASSNGGATDTQYFGPGTRLTVL.

The V call is TRBV30, the J call TRBJ1-3; no clear D gene. CDR1 and CDR2 from the germline V gene are GTSNPN and SVGIG (reference sequence). The CDR3 runs 14 residues. The V gene lost 1 base and the J gene lost 3 bases, with 10 bases spanning the gap. In nucleotides, the CDR3 is TGTGCCTGGAGTGGGGTACAGCTTGGAAACACCATATATTTT. Translating gives CAWSGVQLGNTIYF.

The chain employs TRBV28 and TRBJ2-6; D perhaps matches TRBD2 (5 bases). This CDR3 comprises 16 residues. V lost 4 bases, J lost 4 bases, and 14 bases lay in between. The germline V gene has CDR1 MDHEN and CDR2 SYDVKM. CDR3 in amino acids: CASSSPGESGANVLTF. The CDR3 DNA sequence: TGTGCCAGCAGTTCTCCCGGGGAGTCAGGGGCCAACGTCCTGACTTTC.

The CDR3 protein is CASSQELRTTGELFF. DNA of the CDR3: TGCGCCAGCAGCCAAGAATTACGGACCACCGGGGAGCTGTTTTTT. The V and J genes are TRBV4-3 and TRBJ2-2; no clear D. Germline-derived CDR1 and CDR2 are LGHNA and YSLEER. V was trimmed by 0 bases and J by 4 bases, leaving 9 bases between them. This CDR3 is built from 15 residues.

This sequence joins TRBV28 and TRBJ1-6; weak D call: TRBD1 (5 bases). Trimming left V 3 bases short and J 1 base short, with 13 bases between. Germline-derived CDR1 and CDR2 are MDHEN and SYDVKM. The CDR3 is 17 residues long. DNA of the CDR3: TGTGCCAGCAGTTTTTCGGCCAGGGATTCCTATAATTCACCCCTCCACTTT. Translated: CASSFSARDSYNSPLHF.

This chain uses TRBV28 with TRBJ2-1; D is uncertain. CDR3 size: 14 residues. Germline V gene data show CDR1 as MDHEN and CDR2 as SYDVKM. Trimming took 8 bases from V and 3 from J, leaving 14 bases between them. CDR3 sequence: CASGLPGDYNEQFF. DNA of the CDR3: TGTGCCAGCGGCCTCCCTGGGGACTACAATGAGCAGTTCTTC.

The chain employs TRBV18 and TRBJ1-3; D is unclear. Trimming took off 1 base at V and 0 bases at J, with 10 bases between the two ends. CDR3 size: 16 residues. The germline V gene has CDR1 KGHSH and CDR2 LQKENI. Here the CDR3 DNA reads TGTGCCAGCTCACCACTTGAGGGTGGCTCTGGAAACACCATATATTTT. This gives the protein CASSPLEGGSGNTIYF.

The V and J genes are TRBV2 and TRBJ2-5, with TRBD2 matching over 8 bases. In germline, CDR1 is SNHLY, CDR2 FYNNEI. The CDR3 is made up of 16 amino acids. V dropped 7 bases and J dropped 3; count of bases not matched to a gene: 13. The CDR3 protein is CASIRGLAGGEETQYF. The CDR3, as DNA: TGTGCCAGCATCAGAGGTCTGGCGGGAGGAGAAGAGACCCAGTACTTC.

V is TRBV5-5 and J is TRBJ2-2; the D gene could be TRBD1 or TRBD2 (7 bases each). Between the trimmed V and J ends, which lost 1 base and 0 bases, there was a span of 10 bases. The CDR3 consists of 16 residues. Germline CDR1 and CDR2: SGHKS and YYEKEE (reference sequence). The CDR3 DNA reads as TGTGCCAGCAGCTTGCAGGGGGGGACGAACACCGGGGAGCTGTTTTTT. It translates to CASSLQGGTNTGELFF. Complete variable domain (other parts from reference TRBV5-5 and TRBJ2-2): DAGVTQSPTHLIKTRGQQVTLRCSPISGHKSVSWYQQVLGQGPQFIFQYYEKEERGRGNFPDRFSARQFPNYSSELNVNALLLGDSALYLCASSLQGGTNTGELFFGEGSRLTVL.

Of note for this clone: A junction end diverges from the germline sequence, so it may reflect a read error. The rearrangement uses TRBV5-1 and TRBJ2-7, with 15 bases that match TRBD2. CDR1 is SGHRS, CDR2 YFSETQ, per germline. CDR3 length equals 15 residues. The chain's CDR3 is CASSLGLAGGFEQYF. The CDR3 DNA reads as TGCGCCAGCAGTTTGGGACTAGCGGGAGGCTTTGAGCAGTACTTC.